This T cell receptor (beta chain) appears in the sequencing data of a study of Graves' ophthalmopathy and Graves' hyperthyroidism. About this clonotype itself: Antigen unknown.

The CDR3 is 15 amino acids. The V end was cut by 1 base, the J end by 4 bases, with 14 bases between. Germline CDR1 is SGHKS and CDR2 is YYEKEE (reference sequence). The sequenced template was RNA, covering the TCR beta CDR3 region. RT-PCR was first run with HTBI primers, then multiplex PCR in a second round. A single record per CDR3 protein comes from TCRdb applying MiXCR to the multiplex PCR reads. The sample yields about 640,000 distinct CDR3 sequences, about 40% seen once. General study results and limits: A majority of expanded thyroid clonotypes exceeding 0.001 frequency were likewise present in blood.

The clonotype comes from an adult man with Graves' ophthalmopathy. The V gene is TRBV5-5, the J gene TRBJ1-1; D uncertain. The sequenced sample was peripheral blood. CDR3: CASSLLELRGTEAFF. The DNA of the CDR3 is TGTGCCAGCAGCTTGTTGGAGCTGCGAGGCACTGAAGCTTTCTTT.